This is a list of T cell receptor beta chains from one sample in a study of cytomegalovirus exposure and HLA in healthy donors. Profiled with immunoSEQ multiplex PCR; TCRdb holds only in-frame clones, not every one. The data contain some 180,000 clones, about 13% of them singletons. Input material: PBMCs. The receptor set was obtained from a man aged 45-65 years in good health and CMV-seropositive. Each CDR3 is given with its conserved first and last residue. The D gene is left open where the match is weak. The size field is filled for only some rows; it gives once, few, many or a size class.

CDR3nt	CDR3aa	v_gene	j_gene	abundance	d_gene
TGCGCCAGCAGCGTCACTGACACAGGGGAAGAGACCCAGTACTTC	CASSVTDTGEETQYF	TRBV4-1	TRBJ2-5	few	TRBD1
TGTGCCAGCTCAATCGGGACAGGGCTGGGGGAGACCCAGTACTTC	CASSIGTGLGETQYF	TRBV18	TRBJ2-5	few	TRBD1
TGCGCCAGCAGTCAACAGGGGTCAGATGGCTACACCTTC	CASSQQGSDGYTF	TRBV23-1	TRBJ1-2	few	.
TGTGCCAGCAGCCGTAAACGGGGGAGCTCCTACAATGAGCAGTTCTTC	CASSRKRGSSYNEQFF	TRBV7-8	TRBJ2-1	few	.
TGTGCCAGCAGTCACGGGGGGGGCGATGGCTACACCTTC	CASSHGGGDGYTF	TRBV6-5	TRBJ1-2	few	.
TGTGCCAGCAGCTCGAGACTCCAGAACACCGGGGAGCTGTTTTTT	CASSSRLQNTGELFF	TRBV5-4	TRBJ2-2	.	.
TGTGCCTGGAGCCTCGGACAGGGAATTAGAGAGACCCAGTACTTC	CAWSLGQGIRETQYF	TRBV30	TRBJ2-5	.	TRBD1
TGTGCTAGTGGTTTGGGCACGGGATTTGGAAACACCATATATTTT	CASGLGTGFGNTIYF	TRBV12-5	TRBJ1-3	few	.
TGTGCCAGTAGTATAGTAGGAGGAAGAGGCAATCAGCCCCAGCATTTT	CASSIVGGRGNQPQHF	TRBV19	TRBJ1-5	.	.
TGCGCCAGCAGCTATGGGGCAGGGAGGGGCTATGGCTACACCTTC	CASSYGAGRGYGYTF	TRBV5-1	TRBJ1-2	few	.
TGCGCCAGCAGCTTGGAAGGGGTGCCAGATACGCAGTATTTT	CASSLEGVPDTQYF	TRBV5-1	TRBJ2-3	.	.
TGTGCTAGCAGCTTGGGGGGTGGTGGCACAGATACGCAGTATTTT	CASSLGGGGTDTQYF	TRBV7-7	TRBJ2-3	.	.
TGTGCCAGCACCATCTGGGGGGGTACCAACCAAGAGACCCAGTACTTC	CASTIWGGTNQETQYF	TRBV28	TRBJ2-5	.	TRBD2
TGTGCCAGCAGTCGCCGGGTGGCCCTACAACTGAACACTGAAGCTTTCTTT	CASSRRVALQLNTEAFF	TRBV27	TRBJ1-1	.	.
TGTGCCAGCAGCGCAACAGGGGTTCGCACAGATACGCAGTATTTT	CASSATGVRTDTQYF	TRBV7-9	TRBJ2-3	few	TRBD1
TGTGCCAGCAGCTTCCATAGAGAGACCCAGTACTTC	CASSFHRETQYF	TRBV5-4	TRBJ2-5	.	.
TGTGCCAGCTCACCCACCGCCGTCCTAACAGGGAGCCTCTGGAGCTACACCTTC	CASSPTAVLTGSLWSYTF	TRBV18	TRBJ1-2	few	.
TGTGCCGGGCGGGACAGGGGAAGAAACACCATATATTTT	CAGRDRGRNTIYF	TRBV21-1	TRBJ1-3	.	.
TGTGCCAGCAGCGTAGGAGGGTTGGGCTATGGCTACACCTTC	CASSVGGLGYGYTF	TRBV9	TRBJ1-2	few	.
TGTGCCAGTAGTATGCGGGGCCCTATGGCTGAAGCTTTCTTT	CASSMRGPMAEAFF	TRBV19	TRBJ1-1	.	.
TGCAGCGTTGGCCCTAACCAAGAGACCCAGTACTTC	CSVGPNQETQYF	TRBV29-1	TRBJ2-5	.	.
TGTGCCAGTAGTAGGGGACAGGGGGTCATGAACACTGAAGCTTTCTTT	CASSRGQGVMNTEAFF	TRBV19	TRBJ1-1	.	TRBD1
TGTGCCAGCACCCCGGGACAGAACACTGAAGCTTTCTTT	CASTPGQNTEAFF	TRBV28	TRBJ1-1	.	.
TGTGCCAGCAGCCGAAATACACAGGGGCTGGGCAATTCACCCCTCCACTTT	CASSRNTQGLGNSPLHF	TRBV5-4	TRBJ1-6	few	TRBD1
TGTGCCAGCAGTCGAGCCGGAGGGGAGACCCAGTACTTC	CASSRAGGETQYF	TRBV6-5	TRBJ2-5	few	.
TGTGCCAGCGATTCCGGACAGGGTAGGAGCGGGGAGCTGTTTTTT	CASDSGQGRSGELFF	TRBV7-9	TRBJ2-2	few	TRBD1
TGCAGCGTTGGGACAGGGGGTGGTTTGGGTGGCCACGAGATACGAAAACCCGGGGAGCTGTTTTTT	CSVGTGGGLGGHEIRKPGELFF	TRBV29-1	TRBJ2-2	few	TRBD1
TGTGCCAGCAGCTTGGAAGTCGGGCAGGGCTTATACAATGAGCAGTTCTTC	CASSLEVGQGLYNEQFF	TRBV5-6	TRBJ2-1	.	.
TGTGCCAGCAGCTTAGCGTGGACAGGTGACTATGGCTACACCTTC	CASSLAWTGDYGYTF	TRBV7-2	TRBJ1-2	.	TRBD1
TGTGCCAGCATAGCGGGGAACACCGGGGAGCTGTTTTTT	CASIAGNTGELFF	TRBV7-8	TRBJ2-2	few	TRBD2
TGTGCCAGCTCACCGGGACAGGGTGTTGGTGAAGCTTTCTTT	CASSPGQGVGEAFF	TRBV18	TRBJ1-1	few	TRBD1
TGTGCCAGCAGTTTAACCCTGCCCGGGCCCCAGCATTTT	CASSLTLPGPQHF	TRBV27	TRBJ1-5	few	.
TGTGCCAGCAGCTTAGGACAGGGAAATTCACCCCTCCACTTT	CASSLGQGNSPLHF	TRBV5-6	TRBJ1-6	few	TRBD1
TGCGCCAGCAGCTTGGGTGGGACAGGAAAGACTGAAGCTTTCTTT	CASSLGGTGKTEAFF	TRBV5-1	TRBJ1-1	.	TRBD1
TGTGCCAGCAGTGACTCGAAGCGCGCCGGGTACCAAGAGACCCAGTACTTC	CASSDSKRAGYQETQYF	TRBV6-4	TRBJ2-5	few	.
TGCGCCAGCAGCCGACCGGGACAGGGGGTAGAGACCCAGTACTTC	CASSRPGQGVETQYF	TRBV4-1	TRBJ2-5	few	TRBD1
TGCGCCAGCAGCGGGGAGCCCTACAATGAGCAGTTCTTC	CASSGEPYNEQFF	TRBV4-3	TRBJ2-1	few	.
TGTGCCAGCTCACCGGGGCCTAAGGTCTCTGGGGCCAACGTCCTGACTTTC	CASSPGPKVSGANVLTF	TRBV18	TRBJ2-6	.	.
TGTGCCAGCAGTTCCGGGGGAGGTGGCGAGCAGTACTTC	CASSSGGGGEQYF	TRBV27	TRBJ2-7	few	.
TGTGCCAGCAGTTTAATAGGCAGGGGGACGAGTGGCTACACCTTC	CASSLIGRGTSGYTF	TRBV27	TRBJ1-2	few	TRBD1